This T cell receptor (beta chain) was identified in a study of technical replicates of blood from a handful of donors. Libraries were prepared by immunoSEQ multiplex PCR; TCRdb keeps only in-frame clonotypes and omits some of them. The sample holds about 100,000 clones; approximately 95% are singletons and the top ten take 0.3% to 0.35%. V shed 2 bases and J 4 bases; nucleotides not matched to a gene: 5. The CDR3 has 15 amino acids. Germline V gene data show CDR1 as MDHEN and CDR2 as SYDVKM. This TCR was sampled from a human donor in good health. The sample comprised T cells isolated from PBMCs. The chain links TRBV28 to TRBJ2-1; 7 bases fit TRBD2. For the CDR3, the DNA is TGTGCCAGCAGTTTAGCGGCTAGCGGTTACAATGAGCAGTTCTTC. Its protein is CASSLAASGYNEQFF.